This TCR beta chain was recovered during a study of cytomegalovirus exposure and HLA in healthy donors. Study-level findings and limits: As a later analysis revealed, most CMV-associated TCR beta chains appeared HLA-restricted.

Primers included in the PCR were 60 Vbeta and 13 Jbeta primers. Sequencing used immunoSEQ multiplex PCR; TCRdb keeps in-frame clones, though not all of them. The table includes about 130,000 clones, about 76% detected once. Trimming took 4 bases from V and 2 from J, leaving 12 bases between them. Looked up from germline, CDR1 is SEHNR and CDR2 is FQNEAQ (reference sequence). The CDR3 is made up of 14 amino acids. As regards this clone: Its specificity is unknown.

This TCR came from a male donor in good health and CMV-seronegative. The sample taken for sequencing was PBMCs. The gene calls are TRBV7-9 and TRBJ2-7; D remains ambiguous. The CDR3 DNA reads TGTGCCAGCAGCTCCCCTTTAACACCCTACGAGCAGTACTTC. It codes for CASSSPLTPYEQYF.